These 5 T cell receptor beta chains were sequenced from one sample in a study of shared clonotypes between healthy human individuals. Produced via immunoSEQ multiplex PCR; TCRdb's table is partial and in-frame only. This table holds 2 million or so clones, about 95% found once. Naive CD8 cells lacked CD45RO, underwent positive selection for CCR7 and left out terminally differentiated effector memory CD45RA+ cells. Sequencing was done on a sample of naive CD8+ T cells sorted from blood. The origin of the receptors is a man between 18 and 35 years old in good health.

The rearrangement links TRBV27 to TRBJ1-2; 8 bases match TRBD1. With V trimmed by 4 bases and J by 6 bases, 4 bases remained unmatched. This CDR3 contains 13 residues. The germline CDR1 and CDR2 sequences are MNHEY and SMNVEV (reference sequence). CDR3 DNA: TGTGCCAGCAGTTGGTCCAGGGGGCATGGCTACACCTTC. Protein: CASSWSRGHGYTF.

The chain is built from TRBV7-9 and TRBJ2-2; 7 nucleotides match TRBD1. This CDR3 has 15 amino acids. V trimming: 6 bases; J trimming: 4 bases; junction bases outside the gene matches: 8. CDR1 is SEHNR, CDR2 FQNEAQ, per germline (reference sequence). The chain's CDR3 is CASSPRDSFTGELFF. CDR3 coding DNA: TGTGCCAGCAGTCCCCGGGACAGCTTCACCGGGGAGCTGTTTTTT.

The chain links TRBV6-5 to TRBJ1-2, with TRBD1 as a possible D gene (5 bases). V shed 7 bases and J shed 1 base, with 10 bases lying between them. CDR1 and CDR2 (germline): MNHEY, SVGAGI. The CDR3 sequence is 13 residues long. This CDR3 is CASIGGDNYGYTF. The CDR3 nucleotides read TGTGCCAGCATCGGAGGGGATAACTATGGCTACACCTTC.

J is TRBJ2-1 and V is TRBV13; perhaps TRBD2 as D (6 bases). There are 15 residues in the CDR3. The V end lost 5 bases, the J end lost 7 bases, and 18 bases lay between the germline ends. Germline CDR1 is PRHDT and CDR2 is FYEKMQ (reference sequence). As DNA, the CDR3 is TGTGCCAGCAGCCCCGTGGGGGGTACGACAAATGAGCAGTTCTTC. Translation: CASSPVGGTTNEQFF. Using reference TRBV13 and TRBJ2-1 for the parts outside the CDR3, the full variable domain is AAGVIQSPRHLIKEKRETATLKCYPIPRHDTVYWYQQGPGQDPQFLISFYEKMQSDKGSIPDRFSAQQFSDYHSELNMSSLELGDSALYFCASSPVGGTTNEQFFGPGTRLTVL.

In this sample, this clone turned up once. The chain combines TRBV29-1 with TRBJ2-1; perhaps TRBD1 as D (6 bases). CDR1 and CDR2 from the germline V gene are SQVTM and ANQGSEA. There are 14 residues in the CDR3. The V end was cut by 7 bases, the J end by 4 bases, with 17 bases between. CDR3 nucleotide sequence: TGCAGCGCAGGGGACCTGCGCCCTTACAATGAGCAGTTCTTC. It specifies CSAGDLRPYNEQFF.